A single sample gave rise to the 28 T cell receptor beta chains below, sequenced in a study of T cell changes during pregnancy in multiple sclerosis. Clones were sequenced by immunoSEQ multiplex PCR, and TCRdb holds only the in-frame ones, with some missing. The table includes under 50,000 clones, 92% detected once. The sample consisted of CD4+ T cells from peripheral blood mononuclear cells, taken in the third trimester of pregnancy. The receptors were sampled from a female donor with multiple sclerosis, enrolled in a pregnancy study.

CDR3 coding DNA: TGTGCCAGCAGTTTGAGGGGCGGGGGTAGTTACGAGCAGTACTTC. Translated, it gives CASSLRGGGSYEQYF. This chain connects TRBV6-6 to TRBJ2-7, with TRBD2 matching 7 bases. With 4 bases clipped from V and 4 bases from J, the junction kept 10 bases outside the gene matches. Per the germline V gene, CDR1 is MNHNY and CDR2 is SVGAGI (reference sequence). The CDR3 runs 15 residues.

This clone showed up just once. The rearrangement links TRBV2 to TRBJ2-5, with 12 bases aligning to TRBD1. The end of the DNA fits TRBJ2-7 better, so the J call may be wrong. This CDR3 contains 18 residues. Germline CDR1 SNHLY, CDR2 FYNNEI. This CDR3 is CASSVRDRGLRSGSEQYF. The CDR3 nucleotides are TGTGCCAGCAGCGTCCGGGACAGGGGGCTCAGATCGGGTTCCGAGCAGTACTTC.

The chain is built from TRBV29-1 and TRBJ2-3; 8 bases agree with TRBD1. Germline trimming cut 3 bases from V and 1 base from J; bases unmatched to any gene: 0. The CDR3 runs 13 residues. Germline V gene data show CDR1 as SQVTM and CDR2 as ANQGSEA. CDR3 DNA: TGCAGCGTTGAGGACAGGGGCACAGATACGCAGTATTTT. This encodes CSVEDRGTDTQYF.

The J gene is TRBJ2-7, the V gene TRBV2; TRBD1 matches at 7 bases. The germline gives CDR1 SNHLY, CDR2 FYNNEI. This CDR3 is built from 12 residues. Trimming cost V 6 bases and J 3 bases; bases outside gene matches: 2. The CDR3 region has the DNA TGTGCCAGCAGGTCAGGGGGCTACGAGCAGTACTTC. Its protein is CASRSGGYEQYF.

The chain employs TRBV27 and TRBJ2-1, with no clear D. Germline CDR1 is MNHEY and CDR2 is SMNVEV (reference sequence). The V gene lost 1 base and the J gene lost 7 bases, with 8 bases spanning the gap. This CDR3 contains 13 residues. The CDR3 DNA sequence: TGTGCCAGCAGTTTATTCGGAGAAAATGAGCAGTTCTTC. Protein: CASSLFGENEQFF.

The V call is TRBV2, the J call TRBJ2-1, with a weak D call TRBD2 (6 bases). The CDR3 spans 14 residues. Germline V gives CDR1 SNHLY, CDR2 FYNNEI. Trimming shortened V by 7 bases and J by 6 bases, and 16 bases separated the two germline ends. The CDR3 bases are TGTGCCAGCATGAGGGGCGGGAACTCCAATGAGCAGTTCTTC. The encoded protein is CASMRGGNSNEQFF. The variable domain in full, with the rest retrieved from reference TRBV2 and TRBJ2-1, is EPEVTQTPSHQVTQMGQEVILRCVPISNHLYFYWYRQILGQKVEFLVSFYNNEISEKSEIFDDQFSVERPDGSNFTLKIRSTKLEDSAMYFCASMRGGNSNEQFFGPGTRLTVL.

The V gene is TRBV10-2, the J gene TRBJ2-2; D is ambiguous. Germline loops: CDR1 WSHSY, CDR2 SAAADI. V was pared by 2 bases and J by 7 bases, with 8 bases between. This CDR3 is 13 amino acids long. The CDR3 spells CASSEEAFGELFF. The CDR3 DNA reads TGCGCCAGCAGTGAGGAGGCGTTCGGGGAGCTGTTTTTT.

This chain connects TRBV19 to TRBJ1-2; D not resolved. CDR1 is LNHDA and CDR2 is SQIVND in the germline V gene (reference sequence). V was shortened by 9 bases and J by 4 bases, with 15 bases between the two germline ends. The CDR3 has 13 residues. This CDR3 reads CARPLPITYGYTF. The CDR3 nucleotides read TGTGCCAGACCTCTCCCTATTACCTATGGCTACACCTTC.

The chain couples TRBV2 to TRBJ1-4, with TRBD1 matching 9 bases. Germline trimming cut 4 bases from V and 4 bases from J; bases unmatched to any gene: 4. This CDR3 has 15 amino acids. Germline V gene data show CDR1 as SNHLY and CDR2 as FYNNEI. CDR3 in amino acids: CASSGTGALNEKLFF. CDR3 nucleotides: TGTGCCAGCAGTGGGACAGGGGCTCTTAATGAAAAACTGTTTTTT.

The CDR3 DNA reads TGTGCTAGTGGTTTGGCTTCTCGGACAGGTTGGCAGTTCTTC. As protein: CASGLASRTGWQFF. This chain uses TRBV12-5 with TRBJ2-1, with 7 bases matching TRBD1. The V gene end was trimmed by 1 base and the J gene end by 12 bases; junction bases not matched to a gene: 9. Germline lookup yields CDR1 LGHNT and CDR2 FRNRAP. CDR3 length: 14 amino acids. The whole variable domain, filled in from reference TRBV12-5 and TRBJ2-1, reads DARVTQTPRHKVTEMGQEVTMRCQPILGHNTVFWYRQTMMQGLELLAYFRNRAPLDDSGMPKDRFSAEMPDATLATLKIQPSEPRDSAVYFCASGLASRTGWQFFGPGTRLTVL.

The chain uses TRBV5-1 and TRBJ2-7, with a weak D call TRBD1 (5 bases). Trimming removed 0 bases from V and 3 bases from J, with 7 bases in between. The length of the CDR3 is 13 residues. Germline loops: CDR1 SGHRS, CDR2 YFSETQ. The CDR3 spells CASSLGRDYEQYF. The CDR3 DNA follows: TGCGCCAGCAGCTTGGGCAGGGACTACGAGCAGTACTTC.

V gene TRBV28 combines with J gene TRBJ1-4; perhaps TRBD1 as D (6 bases). The V end was cut by 6 bases, the J end by 4 bases, with 12 bases between. CDR3 length: 14 amino acids. CDR1 is MDHEN, CDR2 SYDVKM, per germline. The CDR3 region has the DNA TGTGCCAGCAGCCGGGACAACTATAATGAAAAACTGTTTTTT. Its protein is CASSRDNYNEKLFF.

This clone was observed a few times. The chain recombines TRBV6-6 with TRBJ1-2, with 11 bases aligning to TRBD1. J lost 4 bases, V lost 6 bases, and 10 bases had no gene match. From germline, CDR1 is MNHNY and CDR2 SVGAGI (reference sequence). This CDR3 contains 16 residues. CDR3 DNA sequence: TGTGCCAGCAGACCACCGGGACAGGGGGTCGCCTATGGCTACACCTTC. Its translation is CASRPPGQGVAYGYTF.

This clone appeared once. This rearrangement joins TRBV7-9 to TRBJ1-3; weak D call: TRBD1 (6 bases). Germline assignment: CDR1 SEHNR and CDR2 FQNEAQ (reference sequence). CDR3 length equals 15 residues. The V end was cut by 5 bases, the J end by 0 bases, with 11 bases between. CDR3 loop: CASSPQGPSGNTIYF. CDR3 nucleotide sequence: TGTGCCAGCAGCCCCCAGGGGCCCTCTGGAAACACCATATATTTT.

The chain employs TRBV5-1 and TRBJ1-3; tentative D call: TRBD1 (5 bases). The CDR3 contains 19 residues. Germline loops: CDR1 SGHRS, CDR2 YFSETQ. The ends were cut back, 1 base at V and 5 bases at J, with 25 bases in the middle. The CDR3 sequence is CASSLYSRDSGFIRNTIYF. As DNA, the CDR3 is TGCGCCAGCAGCTTGTACTCTAGGGACTCGGGTTTTATTCGAAACACCATATATTTT. Full variable domain (outside the CDR3, taken from reference TRBV5-1 and TRBJ1-3): KAGVTQTPRYLIKTRGQQVTLSCSPISGHRSVSWYQQTPGQGLQFLFEYFSETQRNKGNFPGRFSGRQFSNSRSEMNVSTLELGDSALYLCASSLYSRDSGFIRNTIYFGEGSWLTVV.

V is TRBV30 and J is TRBJ2-7; 8 nucleotides match TRBD1. J gave up 7 bases and V 2 bases, and 19 bases lay outside the gene matches. CDR3 length: 17 amino acids. The germline CDR1 and CDR2 sequences are GTSNPN and SVGIG (reference sequence). The DNA of the CDR3 is TGTGCCTGGAGTAGAATGACAGGGGCGTCTTTTGGGGGTGAGCAGTACTTC. Translating gives CAWSRMTGASFGGEQYF. The variable domain in full, completed from reference TRBV30 and TRBJ2-7, reads SQTIHQWPATLVQPVGSPLSLECTVEGTSNPNLYWYRQAAGRGLQLLFYSVGIGQISSEVPQNLSASRPQDRQFILSSKKLLLSDSGFYLCAWSRMTGASFGGEQYFGPGTRLTVT.

This chain connects TRBV18 to TRBJ2-3, with TRBD2 matching 8 bases. The germline V gene encodes CDR1 KGHSH and CDR2 LQKENI. V lost 2 bases, J lost 2 bases, and 6 bases stayed unmatched. This CDR3 has 16 residues. CDR3 in DNA: TGTGCCAGCTCACCAGGGCTAGCGGGTCCCACAGATACGCAGTATTTT. Translated, it gives CASSPGLAGPTDTQYF.

This clone occurred once. The J gene is TRBJ2-1, the V gene TRBV9, with D possibly being TRBD1 (6 bases). Trimming cost V 2 bases and J 2 bases, with 11 bases left between them. Germline V CDR1 and CDR2: SGDLS, YYNGEE. The CDR3 sequence is 15 residues long. DNA for the CDR3: TGTGCCAGCAGCGTGTCAGGGGAGACCTACAATGAGCAGTTCTTC. This translates into CASSVSGETYNEQFF.

This rearrangement joins TRBV9 to TRBJ1-5; the D gene is possibly TRBD1 (6 bases). Germline V gives CDR1 SGDLS, CDR2 YYNGEE. CDR3 length: 14 amino acids. The V end lost 4 bases, the J end lost 5 bases, and 13 bases lay between the germline ends. DNA of the CDR3: TGTGCCAGCAGCCCGACAGGCGCCTATCAGCCCCAGCATTTT. It yields the protein CASSPTGAYQPQHF.

This chain links TRBV14 with TRBJ2-2; no firm D call. V was clipped by 0 bases and J by 1 base, with 12 bases between them. Germline CDR1 SGHDN, CDR2 FVKESK. The CDR3 is 17 residues long. CDR3 DNA: TGTGCCAGCAGCCAAGATCTAGTACGCCAGAACACCGGGGAGCTGTTTTTT. This sequence encodes CASSQDLVRQNTGELFF.

This chain joins TRBV11-2 and TRBJ2-1; 8 bases align to TRBD2. The CDR3 length is 15 residues. CDR1 and CDR2 from the germline V gene are SGHAT and FQNNGV. The J segment lost 7 bases and the V segment lost 5 bases, leaving 10 bases of the junction unmatched. The CDR3 here is CASSPGLARANEQFF. The CDR3 DNA reads as TGTGCCAGCAGCCCTGGACTAGCCCGAGCGAATGAGCAGTTCTTC.

This clone was observed a few times. The chain has TRBV7-9 and TRBJ2-7; TRBD2 might be the D (6 bases). The V and J ends lost 1 base and 6 bases respectively, with 10 bases between them. In germline, CDR1 is SEHNR, CDR2 FQNEAQ (reference sequence). The CDR3 is made up of 13 amino acids. The CDR3 spells CASSLVEGSEQYF. CDR3 nucleotide sequence: TGTGCCAGCAGCTTAGTGGAGGGGAGCGAGCAGTACTTC.

This rearrangement joins TRBV10-3 to TRBJ2-7; the D gene is possibly TRBD2 (7 bases). Trimming cost V 10 bases and J 3 bases, with 22 bases left between them. This CDR3 has 15 residues. Germline V gene lookup returns CDR1 ENHRY and CDR2 SYGVKD. CDR3 DNA sequence: TGTGCCACCAGGGCGGGCGGGGGCCTAGACTACGAGCAGTACTTC. Protein: CATRAGGGLDYEQYF.

The genes are TRBV6-1 and TRBJ1-2; TRBD1 matches 11 bases. V gave up 3 bases and J gave up 3 bases; unmatched junction bases: 3. The CDR3 covers 15 residues. CDR1 MNHNS and CDR2 SASEGT come from the germline V gene. CDR3 region: CASSDPGQGDYGYTF. The CDR3 bases are TGTGCCAGCAGTGATCCGGGACAGGGGGACTATGGCTACACCTTC.

The rearrangement uses TRBV6-1 and TRBJ2-7, with D possibly TRBD2 on 6 matching bases. In germline, CDR1 is MNHNS, CDR2 SASEGT. V dropped 6 bases and J dropped 6 bases, with 15 bases sitting between them. This CDR3 spans 13 amino acids. The CDR3, as DNA: TGTGCCAGCAGAAGGACCGGAGGGGCCGAGCAGTACTTC. This translates into CASRRTGGAEQYF.

CDR3 residues: CATRMGQGYADTQYF. DNA for the CDR3: TGTGCCACCAGAATGGGACAGGGGTATGCAGATACGCAGTATTTT. The gene calls are TRBV7-2 and TRBJ2-3; 10 bases match TRBD1. The CDR3 loop spans 15 amino acids. Looked up from germline, CDR1 is SGHTA and CDR2 is FQGNSA. After removal of 10 bases from V and 4 bases from J, the junction contained 11 bases not matched to a gene.

This rearrangement joins TRBV5-1 to TRBJ2-1; TRBD1 matches 8 bases. The CDR3 spans 16 residues. Germline CDR1 reads SGHRS; CDR2 reads YFSETQ. Trimming cost V 0 bases and J 4 bases; bases outside gene matches: 6. CDR3 in amino acids: CASSLDSGTGYNEQFF. DNA of the CDR3: TGCGCCAGCAGCTTGGACTCCGGGACAGGTTACAATGAGCAGTTCTTC. Supplemented by reference TRBV5-1 and TRBJ2-1, the full variable domain reads KAGVTQTPRYLIKTRGQQVTLSCSPISGHRSVSWYQQTPGQGLQFLFEYFSETQRNKGNFPGRFSGRQFSNSRSEMNVSTLELGDSALYLCASSLDSGTGYNEQFFGPGTRLTVL.

The V and J genes are TRBV6-1 and TRBJ2-7, with D possibly matching TRBD1 (6 bases). V lost 7 bases and J 4 bases, leaving 20 bases between the germline ends. Germline values: CDR1 MNHNS, CDR2 SASEGT. The CDR3 is made up of 15 amino acids. The CDR3 reads CASTRTGTMRYEQYF. The DNA of the CDR3 is TGTGCCAGCACCCGAACCGGGACAATGAGATACGAGCAGTACTTC.